Following are 21 T cell receptor beta chains from one sample sequenced in a study of blood T cells in healthy people across ages. Sample-barcoded 5' priming and a J-beta primer mix drove a second PCR of about 7 to 11 cycles. TCRdb fed the 5' RACE reads into MiXCR, producing one record per CDR3 protein. The table lists roughly 700,000 distinct CDR3 sequences, approximately 30% of them singletons, with 15% to 19% in the top ten. Sequenced input: blood. Every receptor here comes from a woman of 80 years or more in good health.

The genes are TRBV5-1 and TRBJ2-5; the D call may be TRBD1 or TRBD2 (6 bases each). The CDR3 runs to 14 residues. The V end lost 4 bases, the J end lost 11 bases, and 21 bases lay between the germline ends. Germline V gives CDR1 SGHRS, CDR2 YFSETQ. The CDR3 sequence: CASSPSPGAWEQYF. The CDR3 region has the DNA TGCGCCAGCAGCCCATCGCCGGGGGCTTGGGAGCAGTACTTC.

CDR3 in DNA: TGCAGTGCTTTATCCGACGGATCAAATGAAAAACTGTTTTTT. Its translation: CSALSDGSNEKLFF. V gene TRBV20-1 combines with J gene TRBJ1-4; D is unresolved. The V gene's germline CDR1 is DFQATT and CDR2 SNEGSKA (reference sequence). The germline V and J ends were trimmed by 5 bases and 5 bases, with 15 bases remaining between them. This CDR3 region has 14 residues.

Turning to this clonotype: The germline gene is not matched at one end of the junction; a read error may be the cause. The rearrangement uses TRBV4-3 and TRBJ2-1; possible D gene TRBD1, 5 bases. Germline CDR1 LGHNA, CDR2 YSLEER. This CDR3 is 13 amino acids long. The CDR3 region is CAGSQGKGWGQFF. CDR3 in DNA: TGCGCCGGCAGTCAAGGCAAGGGGTGGGGGCAGTTCTTC.

There are a few counts of this clonotype. The chain recombines TRBV5-5 with TRBJ1-6, with 10 bases identical to TRBD1. This CDR3 comprises 14 residues. Unmatched junction bases numbered 6, after V lost 5 bases and J lost 10 bases. Germline V lookup: CDR1 SGHKS, CDR2 YYEKEE (reference sequence). CDR3 DNA sequence: TGTGCCAGCAGTCGGGACAGGGGAGACTCACCCCTCCACTTT. This sequence encodes CASSRDRGDSPLHF.

Comments on this clonotype: Since a much larger clone is just one base distant, this may be a read error. The V gene is TRBV4-3, the J gene TRBJ2-1; 10 positions match TRBD2. The J call may not be correct, given that the DNA end is closer to TRBJ2-7. CDR3 length equals 17 residues. From germline, CDR1 is LGHNA and CDR2 YSLEER. The CDR3 spells CASSQAPLAGRHNEQYF. CDR3 nucleotides: TGCGCCAGCAGCCAAGCCCCACTAGCGGGGAGGCACAATGAGCAGTACTTC.

This sequence joins TRBV5-1 and TRBJ1-2; 7 bases fit TRBD1. Germline V gene data show CDR1 as SGHRS and CDR2 as YFSETQ. The V and J ends lost 0 bases and 4 bases, in that order; junction bases with no gene match: 3. This CDR3 region has 14 residues. CDR3 in DNA: TGCGCCAGCAGCTTGGAACAGGGGAGCTATGGCTACACCTTC. Its translation is CASSLEQGSYGYTF.

The rearrangement uses TRBV28 and TRBJ1-1; D remains ambiguous. The CDR3 contains 14 residues. Trimming shortened V by 6 bases and J by 6 bases, and 17 bases separated the two germline ends. Germline V lookup: CDR1 MDHEN, CDR2 SYDVKM. CDR3 protein: CASSSGARRAEAFF. The CDR3 coding sequence is TGTGCCAGCAGCTCGGGCGCCAGGAGGGCTGAAGCTTTCTTT.

To note about this clonotype: At one end, the junction sequence differs from germline, possibly due to a read error. V usage is TRBV11-2 and J usage is TRBJ2-7; no clear D gene. The CDR3 extends over 15 amino acids. Per the germline V gene, CDR1 is SGHAT and CDR2 is FQNNGV. CDR3 sequence (DNA): TGTGCCAGTAGCTTGGCTGGGATTGCCTCCTACGAGCAGTACTTC. Translated: CASSLAGIASYEQYF.

The table lists this clonotype with many counts. The V call is TRBV11-2, the J call TRBJ2-5, with D maybe TRBD1 (7 bases). The CDR3 runs 15 residues. V lost 4 bases, J lost 4 bases, and 16 bases lay in between. Germline values: CDR1 SGHAT, CDR2 FQNNGV. The CDR3 DNA reads TGTGCCAGCAGCTGGGGGGACAGCCCAAGAGAGACCCAGTACTTC. Its protein is CASSWGDSPRETQYF.

This clonotype occurred many times. This chain uses TRBV25-1 with TRBJ2-5; TRBD2 might be the D (6 bases). The CDR3 is 16 residues long. V dropped 6 bases and J dropped 5 bases, with 22 bases sitting between them. Per germline, CDR1 MGHDK and CDR2 SYGVNS. CDR3 sequence: CASSYRDSPFLETQYF. The CDR3 bases are TGTGCCAGCAGCTACCGGGACTCCCCCTTTCTGGAGACCCAGTACTTC.

A word on this clonotype: This may be a read error: a much more frequent sequence differs by one nucleotide. DNA for the CDR3: TGCAGTGCTACAGGACAGGGTGATGAGCAGGTCTTC. It is translated as CSATGQGDEQVF. The V call is TRBV20-1, the J call TRBJ2-1; 8 nucleotides align to TRBD1. The CDR3 loop spans 12 amino acids. Germline V gene lookup returns CDR1 DFQATT and CDR2 SNEGSKA (reference sequence).

This clonotype was seen many times. This CDR3 reads CSARSQVINYGYTF. CDR3 sequence (DNA): TGCAGTGCTAGATCACAAGTAATTAACTATGGCTACACCTTC. The chain uses TRBV20-1 and TRBJ1-2, with no clear D. Germline loops: CDR1 DFQATT, CDR2 SNEGSKA (reference sequence). The CDR3 is made up of 14 amino acids. Deletions cut 2 bases from V and 1 base from J, with 11 bases between.

A remark on this clonotype: This may be a read error, as it is one base from a much larger clone. The chain has TRBV28 and TRBJ2-5; no definite D call. Germline V gene sequence: CDR1 MDHEN, CDR2 SYDVKM. This CDR3 is 13 amino acids long. V gave up 4 bases and J gave up 11 bases, with 17 bases separating them. The CDR3, as DNA: TGTGCCAGCAGTTCCCTAGTCTTCTACGGGCAGTACTTC. Amino acid sequence: CASSSLVFYGQYF.

In regard to this clonotype: Since a much larger clone is just one base distant, this may be a read error. The chain carries TRBV5-1 and TRBJ1-5; D is possibly TRBD1 (6 bases). The germline V gene has CDR1 SGHRS and CDR2 YFSETQ. This CDR3 contains 15 residues. As DNA, the CDR3 is TGCGCCTGCAGCTTGGACAGCAATAGCAATCAGCCCCAGCATTTT. This gives the protein CACSLDSNSNQPQHF.

This clonotype was recorded at least ten times. The chain has TRBV9 and TRBJ2-5; 11 bases fit TRBD2. The V gene's germline CDR1 is SGDLS and CDR2 YYNGEE. The CDR3 has 16 amino acids. Trimming took 4 bases from V and 1 from J; bases not matched to a gene: 6. The CDR3 DNA follows: TGTGCCAGCAGCCCTGTTGGACTAGCGGGCCAAGAGACCCAGTACTTC. Translated, it gives CASSPVGLAGQETQYF.

This clonotype was observed a few times. One base away lies a much larger clone, so this may be a sequencing read error. The V gene is TRBV6-6, the J gene TRBJ1-2, with no clear D. This CDR3 comprises 14 residues. Germline CDR1 MNHNY, CDR2 SVGAGI (reference sequence). This CDR3 is CAGSPGPNTYGYTF. The CDR3 DNA follows: TGTGCCGGCAGTCCCGGGCCCAACACCTATGGCTACACCTTC.

This clonotype came up many times. The chain couples TRBV7-2 to TRBJ2-1; 8 bases agree with TRBD1. The V gene's germline CDR1 is SGHTA and CDR2 FQGNSA. After removal of 6 bases from V and 5 bases from J, the junction contained 6 bases not matched to a gene. This CDR3 is 14 amino acids long. CDR3 DNA: TGTGCCAGCAGTAGGGGACAGGACAACAATGAGCAGTTCTTC. It encodes CASSRGQDNNEQFF.

As for this clonotype: A single base separates this from a much larger clone, so it may be a read error. The chain is built from TRBV27 and TRBJ1-2, with D maybe TRBD1 (6 bases). The CDR3 spans 12 residues. V lost 6 bases and J lost 7, with 12 bases in between. Germline values: CDR1 MNHEY, CDR2 SMNVEV (reference sequence). In DNA, the CDR3 is TGTGCCAGCAGAAGGACAGTTGGTGGCTACACCTTC. Translated, it gives CASRRTVGGYTF.

The V and J genes are TRBV20-1 and TRBJ2-1; 7 bases are a match to TRBD1. Germline trimming cut 6 bases from V and 4 bases from J; bases unmatched to any gene: 3. The germline V gene has CDR1 DFQATT and CDR2 SNEGSKA (reference sequence). The CDR3 covers 12 residues. CDR3 loop: CSATGQYNEQFF. The CDR3 DNA reads TGCAGTGCCACGGGACAGTACAATGAGCAGTTCTTC.

This clonotype came up a few times. A clone one base away is much larger, so this may be a read error. The chain has TRBV4-3 and TRBJ2-4, with D maybe TRBD1 (6 bases). The CDR3 is made up of 17 amino acids. V was clipped by 0 bases and J by 2 bases, with 14 bases between them. Germline-derived CDR1 and CDR2 are LGHNA and YSLEER. The CDR3 DNA reads TGCGCCAGCAGCCAAGAGGCCGCCAGGGGAACCAAAAACATTCAGTACTTC. Its protein product is CASSQEAARGTKNIQYF.

This clonotype was seen only a few times. The genes are TRBV20-1 and TRBJ2-7; 8 bases line up with TRBD2. V lost 6 bases to trimming and J lost 2 bases; unmatched junction nucleotides: 3. Germline lookup yields CDR1 DFQATT and CDR2 SNEGSKA (reference sequence). This CDR3 is built from 12 residues. As DNA, the CDR3 is TGCAGTGCAAGGGGACTAGCCTACGAGCAGTACTTC. Protein: CSARGLAYEQYF.